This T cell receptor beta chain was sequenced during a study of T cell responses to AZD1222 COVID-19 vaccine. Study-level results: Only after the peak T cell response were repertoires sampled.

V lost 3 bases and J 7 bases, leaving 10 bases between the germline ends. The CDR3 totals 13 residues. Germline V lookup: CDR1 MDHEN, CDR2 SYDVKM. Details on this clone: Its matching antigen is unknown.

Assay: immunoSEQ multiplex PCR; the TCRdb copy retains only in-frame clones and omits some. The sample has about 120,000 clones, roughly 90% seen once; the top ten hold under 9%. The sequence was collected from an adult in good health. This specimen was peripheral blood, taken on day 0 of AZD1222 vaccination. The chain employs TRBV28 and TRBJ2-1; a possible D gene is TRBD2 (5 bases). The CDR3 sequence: CASSFHRGNEQFF. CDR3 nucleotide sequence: TGTGCCAGCAGTTTCCATAGAGGGAATGAGCAGTTCTTC.